This T cell receptor beta chain was recovered during a study of cytomegalovirus exposure and HLA in healthy donors. PCR used 60 Vbeta primers and 13 Jbeta primers. This table comes from immunoSEQ multiplex PCR, and its TCRdb copy is limited to in-frame clones, with some not included. The table records nearly 110,000 clones, 60% to 80% of them present only once. To note about this clone: Its antigen is currently unknown.

Study results and limitations: Analysis was carried out at a later point, and it linked a missense DCLRE1C variant to TCR beta V- and J-gene trimming. The only immune exposure information that was available was CMV serostatus. Cytomegalovirus-associated TCR beta chains were listed, numbering 150 to 200. In a later analysis, about 17,000 TCR beta sequences were associated with HLA alleles at 0.05 false discovery rate.

V gave up 7 bases and J gave up 4 bases, with 21 bases separating them. The CDR3 has 16 residues. In germline, CDR1 is SGHNT, CDR2 YENEEA. The TCR was taken from a man aged 18 to 35 in good health and CMV-seronegative. The sequencing sample was made of PBMCs. V and J are TRBV11-3 and TRBJ2-3; possibly TRBD2 for D (6 bases). The chain's CDR3 is CASTARRGLRSDTQYF. CDR3 bases: TGTGCCAGCACCGCGCGGAGGGGTCTTCGCTCAGATACGCAGTATTTT.